What follows are 18 T cell receptor beta chains derived from one specimen sequenced in a study of CD8+CD57+ T cells in acquired aplastic anemia. Genomic DNA constituted the template upon which TCR beta VDJ and CDR3 profiling was performed. TCRdb reprocessed the reads with MiXCR, giving one entry per CDR3 protein. Here the sample spans about 190,000 distinct CDR3 sequences, around 50% being singletons. What was sequenced was sorted CD4+, CD8+, or CD8+CD57+ T cells (not recorded which) from PBMCs. The receptor source for this set is a human donor in good health, serving as a control.

The chain recombines TRBV15 with TRBJ1-2; D is possibly TRBD1 (5 bases). The germline V gene encodes CDR1 LNHNV and CDR2 YYDKDF (reference sequence). The CDR3 is made up of 14 amino acids. V gave up 0 bases and J gave up 7 bases, with 12 bases separating them. For the CDR3, the DNA is TGTGCCACCAGCAGAGAAGGGACTACCGGTGGCTACACCTTC. Translation gives CATSREGTTGGYTF.

This sequence joins TRBV7-2 and TRBJ2-2, with TRBD2 identical over 13 bases. After removal of 4 bases from V and 2 bases from J, the junction contained 4 bases not matched to a gene. The CDR3 covers 17 residues. Germline CDR1 and CDR2: SGHTA and FQGNSA. The CDR3 DNA reads as TGTGCCAGCAGCTGGACTAGCGGGGGACCTAACACCGGGGAGCTGTTTTTT. Translating it yields CASSWTSGGPNTGELFF.

This clonotype was seen many times. This rearrangement joins TRBV7-8 to TRBJ2-7, with 9 bases fitting TRBD1. The germline CDR1 and CDR2 sequences are SGHVS and FQNEAQ. V was clipped by 2 bases and J by 2 bases; unmatched bases: 4. The CDR3 sequence is 15 residues long. The CDR3 DNA sequence: TGTGCCAGCAGCTTATGGGACAGGGCTACCTACGAGCAGTACTTC. This sequence encodes CASSLWDRATYEQYF.

Turning to this clonotype: One end of the junction does not line up with germline, which may come from a read error. This chain uses TRBV7-9 with TRBJ2-1, with D unresolved. This CDR3 region has 15 residues. In germline, CDR1 is SEHNR, CDR2 FQNEAQ (reference sequence). The CDR3 protein is CGSSLSPSSYNEQFF. The CDR3 nucleotides are TGTGGCAGCAGCCTTTCACCGAGCTCCTACAATGAGCAGTTCTTC.

Many counts were recorded for this clonotype. V is TRBV6-4 and J is TRBJ2-2, with 9 positions matching TRBD1. The CDR3 sequence is 20 residues long. Trimming cost V 6 bases and J 5 bases; bases outside gene matches: 22. The germline V gene has CDR1 MRHNA and CDR2 SNTAGT. The CDR3 DNA is TGTGCCAGCAGGTGGATCGGGACAGGGCTGGTGCTTGGCGTTACCGGGGAGCTGTTTTTT. Translation gives CASRWIGTGLVLGVTGELFF.

The sample holds many counts of this clonotype. This chain uses TRBV7-2 with TRBJ1-1; TRBD1 agrees at 7 bases. Germline V lookup: CDR1 SGHTA, CDR2 FQGNSA. Trimming removed 0 bases from V and 3 bases from J; junction bases left unmatched: 4. The CDR3 spans 15 residues. The CDR3 is CASSLAGTVDTEAFF. As DNA, the CDR3 is TGTGCCAGCAGCTTAGCAGGGACAGTGGACACTGAAGCTTTCTTT.

This clonotype has at least ten counts. This rearrangement joins TRBV28 to TRBJ1-2; the D is unclear. This CDR3 contains 12 residues. Trimming took off 2 bases at V and 4 bases at J, with 5 bases between the two ends. The germline V gene has CDR1 MDHEN and CDR2 SYDVKM. In nucleotides, the CDR3 is TGTGCCAGCAGTTTAAGTCCCTATGGCTACACCTTC. This codes for CASSLSPYGYTF.

The table lists this clonotype with many counts. The chain carries TRBV12-3 or TRBV12-4 and TRBJ1-4, with D perhaps TRBD1 (5 bases). The CDR3 runs to 13 residues. Trimming removed 6 bases from V and 4 bases from J, with 9 bases in between. The CDR3 DNA sequence: TGTGCCAGCAGAAGACAGATTAATGAAAAACTGTTTTTT. Protein product: CASRRQINEKLFF.

At least ten counts were recorded for this clonotype. This chain uses TRBV10-3 with TRBJ1-2, with D perhaps TRBD1 (6 bases). V gave up 2 bases and J gave up 2 bases, with 9 bases separating them. Germline lookup yields CDR1 ENHRY and CDR2 SYGVKD. The CDR3 is 14 amino acids. The chain's CDR3 is CAISEPDRNYGYTF. The DNA of the CDR3 is TGTGCCATCAGTGAGCCCGACAGGAACTATGGCTACACCTTC.

V usage is TRBV5-1 and J usage is TRBJ2-7; D is perhaps TRBD2 (7 bases). Germline-derived CDR1 and CDR2 are SGHRS and YFSETQ. V was trimmed by 3 bases and J by 3 bases, leaving 16 bases between them. CDR3 length: 15 residues. CDR3 in DNA: TGCGCCAGCAGCTCGGGCCGGGGGGCAAGCTACGAGCAGTACGTC. Encoded protein: CASSSGRGASYEQYV.

Of note for this clonotype: The CDR3 carries no conserved terminal phenylalanine or tryptophan, so it likely arises from a read error. It is unclear where the CDR3 begins or ends on the DNA, so no DNA is shown, and the CDR3 is as TCRdb lists it. This chain links TRBV9 with TRBJ1-1. Germline loops: CDR1 SGDLS, CDR2 YYNGEE. The length of the CDR3 is 14 amino acids, counting both ends. CDR3 in amino acids: CASSVQSGSTEALL.

The V call is TRBV5-1, the J call TRBJ2-5, with 9 bases fitting TRBD1. CDR1 is SGHRS, CDR2 YFSETQ, per germline. The CDR3 length is 17 residues. J gave up 2 bases and V 4 bases, and 12 bases lay outside the gene matches. The CDR3 bases are TGCGCCAGCAGCGATATTGGACAGGGGATCGGGCAAGAGACCCAGTACTTC. It encodes CASSDIGQGIGQETQYF.

This chain joins TRBV10-1 and TRBJ2-5, with D unclear. In germline, CDR1 is WNHNN, CDR2 SYGVQD (reference sequence). The CDR3 has 12 residues. V was trimmed by 10 bases and J by 5 bases, leaving 14 bases between them. Here the CDR3 DNA reads TGCGCCACCCTCTCTGCGATGGAGACCCAGTACTTC. Its protein is CATLSAMETQYF.

This clonotype has at least ten counts. CDR3: CATGTGSRNTEAFF. The CDR3 nucleotides are TGTGCCACCGGGACAGGTAGTCGGAACACTGAAGCTTTCTTT. The chain couples TRBV10-3 to TRBJ1-1; 8 nucleotides match TRBD1. CDR3 length: 14 residues. Germline assignment: CDR1 ENHRY and CDR2 SYGVKD. V shed 10 bases, J shed 1 base, and the junction held 8 bases outside the gene matches.

The rearrangement uses TRBV7-8 and TRBJ1-5; D might be TRBD1 (5 bases). V lost 6 bases and J lost 5, with 14 bases in between. Germline V gene lookup returns CDR1 SGHVS and CDR2 FQNEAQ. This CDR3 has 14 amino acids. The CDR3 DNA reads as TGTGCCAGCAGTTTGCAAGGGGTTGATCAGCCCCAGCATTTT. This codes for CASSLQGVDQPQHF. The whole variable domain, remainder taken from reference TRBV7-8 and TRBJ1-5, is GAGVSQSPRYKVAKRGQDVALRCDPISGHVSLFWYQQALGQGPEFLTYFQNEAQLDKSGLPSDRFFAERPEGSVSTLKIQRTQQEDSAVYLCASSLQGVDQPQHFGDGTRLSIL.

As for this clonotype: Just one base apart from a much larger clone, this may be a read error. The V call is TRBV2, the J call TRBJ1-6, with no clear D. The CDR3 length is 14 residues. The germline V gene has CDR1 SNHLY and CDR2 FYNNEI. Trimming took 6 bases from V and 0 from J, leaving 6 bases between them. The CDR3 DNA reads TGTGCCAGCAGACAGAGCTCCTATAATTCACCCCTCCACTTT. The encoded protein is CASRQSSYNSPLHF.

The chain employs TRBV29-1 and TRBJ2-7; D is tentatively TRBD1 or TRBD2 (7 bases each). V was trimmed by 7 bases and J by 1 base, leaving 17 bases between them. The CDR3 spans 14 residues. The germline V gene has CDR1 SQVTM and CDR2 ANQGSEA. Here the CDR3 DNA reads TGCAGCGCCCAGGGACAGCGGGGATCCTACGAGCAGTACTTC. This gives the protein CSAQGQRGSYEQYF.

About this clonotype: Sequence at one end of the junction differs from germline and may be a read error. The V call is TRBV12-3 or TRBV12-4, the J call TRBJ1-2; TRBD1 is a possible D gene (5 bases). This CDR3 is built from 16 residues. CDR3 protein: CASSTNSGTGRNGNTF. The DNA of the CDR3 is TGTGCCAGCAGCACAAATTCCGGGACGGGCCGCAATGGCAACACCTTC.